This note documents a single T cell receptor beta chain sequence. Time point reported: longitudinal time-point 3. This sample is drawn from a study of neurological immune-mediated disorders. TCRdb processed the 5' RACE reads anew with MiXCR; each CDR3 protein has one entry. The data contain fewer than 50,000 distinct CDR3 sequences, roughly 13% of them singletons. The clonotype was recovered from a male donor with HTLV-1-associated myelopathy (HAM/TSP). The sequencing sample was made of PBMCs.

This chain's CDR3 is CASRKTSNTGELFF. Here the CDR3 DNA reads TGTGCCAGCAGGAAGACCTCGAACACCGGGGAGCTGTTTTTT. The J gene is TRBJ2-2, the V gene TRBV6-1, with no clear D. The CDR3 runs 14 residues. The germline V gene has CDR1 MNHNS and CDR2 SASEGT. Trimming left V 6 bases short and J 0 bases short, with 8 bases between.